The clone carrying this TCR beta chain was counted between two and nine times. These data come from a study of blood T cell repertoires in COVID-19. The method was immunoSEQ multiplex PCR; TCRdb's version includes in-frame clones alone and lacks a portion of them. The sample carries about 380,000 clones, roughly 85% recorded once. V was trimmed by 2 bases and J by 8 bases, leaving 18 bases between them. This CDR3 is built from 15 residues. Germline V lookup: CDR1 WNHNN, CDR2 SYGVQD (reference sequence). The chain is built from TRBV10-1 and TRBJ1-2; D not resolved. This sequence was found in a woman between 18 and 29 years old with acute or convalescent COVID-19. Sequences were obtained from peripheral blood. The CDR3 sequence: CASSEKVFISRGYTF. CDR3 nucleotides: TGCGCCAGCAGTGAGAAGGTTTTTATCAGCAGGGGCTACACCTTC.